The entry below describes one T cell receptor beta chain. This sample stems from a study of blood T cell repertoires in COVID-19. V lost 5 bases, J lost 7 bases, and 15 bases lay in between. The V gene's germline CDR1 is SGHNT and CDR2 YYREEE (reference sequence). There are 13 residues in the CDR3. The assay was immunoSEQ multiplex PCR, and TCRdb's table has in-frame clones only and misses some. The data hold some 220,000 clones, with 92% observed a single time. This receptor was taken from a man aged 25-45 years with COVID-19, enrolled during active disease. The sample consisted of peripheral blood. The genes are TRBV5-4 and TRBJ1-1; a weak D match, TRBD1 (6 bases). CDR3 sequence: CASSLDRIGEAFF. In DNA, the CDR3 is TGTGCCAGCAGTTTAGACAGGATCGGTGAAGCTTTCTTT. Drawing the rest from reference TRBV5-4 and TRBJ1-1, the complete variable domain is ETGVTQSPTHLIKTRGQQVTLRCSSQSGHNTVSWYQQALGQGPQFIFQYYREEENGRGNFPPRFSGLQFPNYSSELNVNALELDDSALYLCASSLDRIGEAFFGQGTRLTVV.